This T cell receptor (beta chain) was profiled in a study of shared clonotypes between healthy human individuals. Trimming shortened V by 8 bases and J by 7 bases, and 6 bases separated the two germline ends. The CDR3 covers 10 residues. Looked up from germline, CDR1 is WNHNN and CDR2 is SYGVQD (reference sequence). Some clones are missing from TCRdb's copy, which holds only in-frame ones; the method was immunoSEQ multiplex PCR. The sample has around 1,900,000 clones, 93% seen once. Terminally differentiated effector memory CD45RA+ cells were excluded from the naive CD8 cells, which were CD45RO-negative and positively selected for CCR7.

This sequence was found in a man aged 18 to 30 in good health. Some clones in this sample may be carry-over from other donors' samples. V is TRBV10-1 and J is TRBJ1-5; D gene ambiguous. The sample taken for sequencing was naive CD8+ T cells from PBMCs. The chain's CDR3 is CASDGQPQHF. The DNA of the CDR3 is TGCGCCAGCGATGGCCAGCCCCAGCATTTT.